This is a list of T cell receptor beta chains from one sample in a study of shared clonotypes between healthy human individuals. Profiling relied on immunoSEQ multiplex PCR, and the TCRdb table lists in-frame clones only, not all of them. The table includes fewer than 700,000 clones, roughly four fifths detected once. Sample: PBMCs. These receptors were taken from a woman aged 35 to 49 in good health. Some clones in this sample may be carry-over from other donors' samples. Both conserved end residues are part of each CDR3. A D gene is named only where the DNA matches it firmly. Size is omitted from some rows. Given values are once, few, many or a class for expanded clones.

V gene,D gene,clone size,J gene,CDR3 DNA,CDR3 protein
TRBV6-1,TRBD1,.,TRBJ2-2,TGTGCCAGCAGGAGGGGGACAGCAATTACCGGGGAGCTGTTTTTT,CASRRGTAITGELFF
TRBV23-1,.,.,TRBJ1-5,TGCGCCAGCGGACTCCCAAAATCTCCAAGGGGGGTTCAGCCCCAGCATTTT,CASGLPKSPRGVQPQHF
TRBV30,.,.,TRBJ2-1,TGTGCCTGGAGTAGAGGGCAGGGGATCAGACTGTTCTTC,CAWSRGQGIRLFF
TRBV28,.,.,TRBJ1-1,TGTGCCAGCAGTCCCGGACAGCTGGAGGTTGAAGCTTTCTTT,CASSPGQLEVEAFF
TRBV9,TRBD1,once,TRBJ1-4,TGTGCCAGCGGTGGGACAGCCGCTGCAACTAATGAAAAACTGTTTTTT,CASGGTAAATNEKLFF
TRBV11-2,TRBD2,.,TRBJ2-7,TGTGCCAGCAGCCCCGAGGCCCGACTAGCGGGTGAATTTATTCGGCAGTACTTC,CASSPEARLAGEFIRQYF
TRBV19,.,many,TRBJ2-5,TGTGCCAGTAGTCCTGGACTGTATATGGAGACCCAGTACTTC,CASSPGLYMETQYF
TRBV2,.,.,TRBJ1-2,TGTGCCAGCAGCGGTGAGGGGCGGTACTATGGCTACACCTTC,CASSGEGRYYGYTF
TRBV7-2,.,once,TRBJ2-7,TGTGCCAGCAGCTTTGGAGTGCCAGTCTACGAGCAGTACTTC,CASSFGVPVYEQYF
TRBV2,TRBD1,.,TRBJ1-5,TGTGCCAGCCTCGAGACAGGGTCCCCTCCCCAGCATTTT,CASLETGSPPQHF
TRBV21-1,.,.,TRBJ2-5,TGTGCCATCAGGGGGCGCGAGGGAGAGACCCAGTACTTC,CAIRGREGETQYF
TRBV19,.,few,TRBJ1-5,TGTGCCAGTAGTAGCCAGAGAGGACAGCCCCAGCATTTT,CASSSQRGQPQHF
TRBV30,.,once,TRBJ1-1,TGTGCCTGGAGTGTCCGGGGATTCAGGGGTGAAGCTTTCTTT,CAWSVRGFRGEAFF
TRBV6-6,.,.,TRBJ2-3,TGTGCCAGCAGTTACTCGAGGGAATCTAGCACAGATACGCAGTATTTT,CASSYSRESSTDTQYF
TRBV2,.,.,TRBJ1-1,TGTGCCAGCAGCTTCAGCCCGAACACTGAAGCTTTCTTT,CASSFSPNTEAFF
TRBV30,TRBD2,.,TRBJ2-3,TGTGCCTCTGGGCTAGCGGGAGGGGGCACAGATACGCAGTATTTT,CASGLAGGGTDTQYF
TRBV4-1,TRBD1,once,TRBJ1-6,TGCGCCAGCAGCCAAGATCGTGACAGGGGGAATTCACCCCTCCACTTT,CASSQDRDRGNSPLHF
TRBV5-1,.,.,TRBJ2-7,TGCGCCAGCAGCTTGGGGGTAGCGCCTACCTACGAGCAGTACTTC,CASSLGVAPTYEQYF
TRBV5-1,TRBD2,.,TRBJ2-2,TGCGCCAGCAGCCCGGGACTATCGAACACCGGGGAGCTGTTTTTT,CASSPGLSNTGELFF
TRBV7-9,.,.,TRBJ2-7,TGTGCCAGCAGCCCGAGCGGAAACTACTATAGCTCCTACGAGCAGTACTTC,CASSPSGNYYSSYEQYF
TRBV30,TRBD2,.,TRBJ2-7,TGTGCCTGTATAGCGGGAGGGCTGACATACGAGCAGTACTTC,CACIAGGLTYEQYF
TRBV4-1,TRBD2,few,TRBJ2-1,TGCGCCAGCAGCCAAGAGGTAGCGGGCAATGAGCAGTTCTTC,CASSQEVAGNEQFF
TRBV19,.,.,TRBJ2-1,TGTGCCAGTAGCCCAACAGGGAGGGGTTTTCATGAGCAGTTCTTC,CASSPTGRGFHEQFF
TRBV29-1,TRBD2,.,TRBJ2-1,TGCAGCGTTGATTCGCTAGCGGGAGGGCCTAGGGGCCATGAGCAGTTCTTC,CSVDSLAGGPRGHEQFF
TRBV18,.,.,TRBJ1-5,TGTGCCAGCTCACCCCTCGTAGATCAGCCCCAGCATTTT,CASSPLVDQPQHF
TRBV6-5,.,few,TRBJ2-1,TGTGCCAGCAGTTATATTGAGTCTTCGTCTGAGCAGTTCTTC,CASSYIESSSEQFF
TRBV6-5,.,once,TRBJ1-3,TGTGCCAGCCGAGGACGGGAAGGAAACACCATATATTTT,CASRGREGNTIYF
TRBV5-1,.,.,TRBJ2-7,TGCGCCAGCGGGCCGGAGAGGGCTTACGAGCAGTACTTC,CASGPERAYEQYF
TRBV29-1,.,once,TRBJ1-4,TGCAGCGTTGATTCTGGTAATGAAAAACTGTTTTTT,CSVDSGNEKLFF
TRBV7-2,.,many,TRBJ2-7,TGTGCCAGCAGCCCGGGAGAGGGGGGAATCTACGAGCAGTACTTC,CASSPGEGGIYEQYF
TRBV2,.,.,TRBJ2-7,TGTGCCAGCAGTAAACAAACAGGGATCGTAAGCTCCTACGAGCAGTACTTC,CASSKQTGIVSSYEQYF
TRBV7-2,TRBD1,.,TRBJ1-2,TGTGCCAGCAGCTTAGTGGGGACAGGGGAGTATGGCTACACCTTC,CASSLVGTGEYGYTF
TRBV6-1,TRBD1,.,TRBJ1-2,TGTGCCAGCGGCTCAGGGGGCGGGGGCAGGGGCTACACCTTC,CASGSGGGGRGYTF
TRBV30,.,many,TRBJ1-1,TGTGCCTGGAGCGGACAGACGATGAACACTGAAGCTTTCTTT,CAWSGQTMNTEAFF
TRBV15,.,.,TRBJ2-7,TGTGCCACCAGCAGAGACCGTCTCTCCTACGAGCAGTACTTC,CATSRDRLSYEQYF
TRBV7-9,.,.,TRBJ2-1,TGTGCCAGCAGCCCCACCTCGCCTAGTGATCGTAGGCGGTTCTTC,CASSPTSPSDRRRFF
TRBV6-1,.,.,TRBJ1-1,TGTGCCAGCAGTGAGGTACAGGGTAGAGGAAACACTGAAGCTTTCTTT,CASSEVQGRGNTEAFF
TRBV5-1,.,.,TRBJ2-1,TGCGCCAGCAGCTTGGGACGGGGAACCTACAATGAGCAGTTCTTC,CASSLGRGTYNEQFF
TRBV27,TRBD2,.,TRBJ2-4,TGTGCCAGCAGTTTAATCGGGCGTACTAGCGGATTACAAAACATTCAGTACTTC,CASSLIGRTSGLQNIQYF
TRBV16,.,.,TRBJ1-5,TGTGCCAGCAGCCCACCAAACAGGGATAGCAATCAGCCCCAGCATTTT,CASSPPNRDSNQPQHF
TRBV5-1,TRBD1,.,TRBJ1-2,TGCGCCAGCAGCCCCCTCTCCGGGACAGATGACTATGGCTACACCTTC,CASSPLSGTDDYGYTF
TRBV28,TRBD2,.,TRBJ2-7,TGTGCCAGCAGTTTAACCGGGACTACATTCTACGAGCAGTACTTC,CASSLTGTTFYEQYF
TRBV6-4,.,.,TRBJ2-7,TGTGCCAGCAGTGATAGTGGGAGCGAGCAGTACTTC,CASSDSGSEQYF
TRBV30,.,.,TRBJ2-5,TGTGCCTGGAGCCAGGGGACAGAGACCCAGTACTTC,CAWSQGTETQYF
TRBV14,.,.,TRBJ2-1,TGTGCCAGCAGCCCAAGGGGATACAATGAGCAGTTCTTC,CASSPRGYNEQFF
TRBV7-6,.,.,TRBJ2-7,TGTGCCAGCAGCTTAGGTCGTGCGTACGAGCAGTACTTC,CASSLGRAYEQYF
TRBV18,.,.,TRBJ2-6,TGTGCCAGCTCACCCTACTCTGGGGCCAACGTCCTGACTTTC,CASSPYSGANVLTF
TRBV2,.,.,TRBJ1-5,TGTGCCAGCAGTGAAGGGGGGAACAATCAGCCCCAGCATTTT,CASSEGGNNQPQHF
TRBV15,TRBD2,.,TRBJ2-7,TGTGCCACCAGCAGCTTACCGGGGACTAGCGGGAATTCCTACGAGCAGTACTTC,CATSSLPGTSGNSYEQYF
TRBV28,TRBD1,few,TRBJ2-7,TGTGCCAGCAGTTCGGGACAGGGGCCTACGGAGCAGTACTTC,CASSSGQGPTEQYF
TRBV5-1,TRBD2,.,TRBJ2-1,TGCGCCAGCAGCTTGGATACTAGCGCGAACAATGAGCAGTTCTTC,CASSLDTSANNEQFF